These T cell receptor beta chains were read from a single sample in a study of T cell responses to AZD1222 COVID-19 vaccine. The table came from immunoSEQ multiplex PCR; TCRdb's copy has only in-frame clones and leaves some out. The sample lists about 90,000 clones, approximately 90% occurring once. Sequences were derived from peripheral blood, sampled on day 0 of MenACWY control vaccination. The receptors come from an adult in good health. The CDR3 runs from the conserved cysteine through the conserved F or W. The order of the fields is J gene, V gene, CDR3 protein.

>TRBJ2-1|TRBV11-2
CASSLVGRVNEQFF
>TRBJ1-2|TRBV19
CASSINDRPNYGYTF
>TRBJ2-3|TRBV3-1/TRBV3-2
CASSQGLTYTDTQYF
>TRBJ1-4|TRBV4-1
CASSLSGTGGEKLFF
>TRBJ2-3|TRBV5-1
CASSSGLAGATDTQYF
>TRBJ2-1|TRBV11-3
CASSPTGVYNEQFF
>TRBJ1-1|TRBV28
CASSDRGLTNTEAFF
>TRBJ1-2|TRBV7-2
CASSLERNYGYTF
>TRBJ1-1|TRBV7-9
CASSPQGFMSEAFF
>TRBJ1-5|TRBV6-2/TRBV6-3
CASSDNPGTHSNQPQHF
>TRBJ2-7|TRBV19
CASSLQRDSYEQYF
>TRBJ2-6|TRBV9
CASSPRSGSGANVLTF
>TRBJ2-3|TRBV11-3
CASSLTSGFTDTQYF
>TRBJ2-2|TRBV7-2
CASSPTGELFF
>TRBJ2-2|TRBV27
CASSLWAGTNTGELFF
>TRBJ2-1|TRBV7-2
CASTQGGAVANEQFF
>TRBJ1-5|TRBV28
CASSSGSNQPQHF
>TRBJ1-5|TRBV5-1
CASSLGGSQPQHF
>TRBJ2-7|TRBV6-1
CASSDRDRGREQYF
>TRBJ2-1|TRBV5-1
CASSLEGGVYNEQFF
>TRBJ2-3|TRBV7-9
CASSLGSGGTDTQYF
>TRBJ2-3|TRBV11-2
CASSSESGTDTQYF
>TRBJ2-5|TRBV7-7
CASSKALAGGETQYF
>TRBJ1-4|TRBV18
CASSPLGPGSGVEKLFF
>TRBJ2-2|TRBV11-3
CASSSRGTNTGELFF
>TRBJ1-2|TRBV6-2/TRBV6-3
CASSYGTGASGYGYTF
>TRBJ1-1|TRBV20-1
CSASGWDTEAFF
>TRBJ2-3|TRBV11-1
CASSWVSDDTQYF
>TRBJ1-1|TRBV6-1
CASSKSGAEAFF
>TRBJ2-5|TRBV19
CASSKMRPPRGETQYF
>TRBJ1-1|TRBV6-5
CASSSTQGHLTEAFF
>TRBJ2-1|TRBV11-3
CASSSAAGSYNEQFF
>TRBJ1-3|TRBV5-8
CASSLVAGNTIYF
>TRBJ1-1|TRBV28
CASIRGSDTEAFF
>TRBJ2-2|TRBV6-5
CASSSTGTANTGELFF